Included here is one T cell receptor (beta chain) sequence, with context. The sample originates from a study of blood T cell repertoires in COVID-19. Study summary: Donors in the United States, Italy and Spain gave samples during acute or convalescent COVID-19.

Enrollees, about 18 to 89 years old, lived in approximately 25 US areas. Cohorts were determined from participant-reported clinical history. Study processing details: Reference gene primer amplification in the assay estimated nucleated cell counts. The data were produced by immunoSEQ multiplex PCR, yet TCRdb's version contains in-frame clones alone and is incomplete. The V and J calls and clone size come from that table; D and trimming were worked out from the DNA. The sample has approximately 400,000 clones; more than 70% are singletons. Source material: PBMCs or T cells enriched from blood (not recorded which). The sequence was obtained from a man aged 25-40 years who had recovered from COVID-19.

The CDR3 spells CASSLVGQGILNYEQYF. CDR3 sequence (DNA): TGTGCCAGCAGCTTAGTGGGACAGGGGATCCTAAACTACGAGCAGTACTTC. The V gene is TRBV7-2, the J gene TRBJ2-7, with 10 bases aligning to TRBD1. The CDR3 covers 17 residues. CDR1 SGHTA and CDR2 FQGNSA come from the germline V gene. J was trimmed by 3 bases and V by 1 base; bases with no gene match: 9.